The 19 T cell receptor beta chains reported below all come from one sample, sequenced in a study of blood T cell repertoires in COVID-19. Libraries were prepared by immunoSEQ multiplex PCR; TCRdb keeps only in-frame clonotypes and omits some of them. In the table there are a few hundred thousand clones, about nine tenths of which are singletons. The sequencing sample was made of peripheral blood. The receptors were sampled from an older man with acute or convalescent COVID-19.

J is TRBJ2-7 and V is TRBV3-1 (or the pseudogene TRBV3-2); 7 bases are shared with TRBD2. The length of the CDR3 is 12 residues. From germline, CDR1 is LGHDT and CDR2 YNNKEL (reference sequence). Trimming at V came to 4 bases and at J to 5 bases, leaving 2 bases not matched to a gene. The CDR3 DNA is TGTGCCAGCAGCCCGAGCGGGAACGAGCAGTACTTC. This translates into CASSPSGNEQYF.

The CDR3 spells CASSLGLYGYTF. Written as DNA, the CDR3 is TGCGCCAGCAGCTTGGGGCTCTATGGCTACACCTTC. This sequence joins TRBV5-1 and TRBJ1-2; unclear D gene. The V gene lost 0 bases and the J gene lost 4 bases, with 4 bases spanning the gap. The CDR3 sequence is 12 residues long. CDR1 is SGHRS, CDR2 YFSETQ, per germline.

The chain links TRBV9 to TRBJ2-7; 8 positions match TRBD1. Germline V gene sequence: CDR1 SGDLS, CDR2 YYNGEE. CDR3 size: 16 residues. V shed 0 bases, J shed 2 bases, and the junction held 7 bases outside the gene matches. The CDR3 loop is CASSVGSQGAPYEQYF. CDR3 DNA: TGTGCCAGCAGCGTAGGGTCCCAGGGGGCCCCCTACGAGCAGTACTTC.

The chain links TRBV18 to TRBJ1-1; TRBD1 might be the D (6 bases). The CDR3 runs 15 residues. Germline CDR1 is KGHSH and CDR2 is LQKENI. The ends were cut back, 2 bases at V and 1 base at J, with 11 bases in the middle. The CDR3 reads CASSPRGQANTEAFF. The CDR3 nucleotides read TGTGCCAGCTCACCAAGGGGACAAGCGAACACTGAAGCTTTCTTT.

This clone is a singleton in its sample. V gene TRBV6-5 combines with J gene TRBJ2-4; a weak D match, TRBD2 (7 bases). Trimming removed 6 bases from V and 8 bases from J, with 17 bases in between. Germline lookup yields CDR1 MNHEY and CDR2 SVGAGI. This CDR3 region has 14 residues. Written as DNA, the CDR3 is TGTGCCAGCAGCGAGACTAGGGGGAGGGACATTCAGTACTTC. It translates to CASSETRGRDIQYF.

CDR3 protein: CASSPPSSSYNEQFF. In DNA, the CDR3 is TGTGCCAGCAGTCCCCCTTCGAGCTCCTACAATGAGCAGTTCTTC. The chain links TRBV27 to TRBJ2-1; unclear D gene. V was clipped by 5 bases and J by 0 bases, with 11 bases between them. Germline lookup yields CDR1 MNHEY and CDR2 SMNVEV (reference sequence). This CDR3 comprises 15 residues.

The V and J genes are TRBV5-1 and TRBJ2-2; possible D gene TRBD1, 6 bases. Germline CDR1 reads SGHRS; CDR2 reads YFSETQ. This CDR3 contains 18 residues. Between the trimmed V and J ends, which lost 7 bases and 0 bases, there was a span of 22 bases. CDR3 coding DNA: TGCGCCAGCGGCCCTTGGGGCAGGGGCCTCGCGAACACCGGGGAGCTGTTTTTT. Translated, it gives CASGPWGRGLANTGELFF.

This clone was recorded once. This sequence joins TRBV5-5 and TRBJ2-4, with D tentatively TRBD2 (6 bases). V shed 5 bases and J shed 5 bases, with 11 bases lying between them. This CDR3 has 13 residues. Germline assignment: CDR1 SGHKS and CDR2 YYEKEE (reference sequence). The DNA of the CDR3 is TGTGCCAGCAGTCCGTGGGAGGAAAACATTCAGTACTTC. It is translated as CASSPWEENIQYF.

The rearrangement joins TRBV7-6 to TRBJ2-5, with D possibly matching TRBD1 (6 bases). CDR1 and CDR2 (germline): SGHVS, FNYEAQ. Trimming took 1 base from V and 4 from J, leaving 16 bases between them. CDR3 length: 16 amino acids. The CDR3, as DNA: TGTGCCAGCAGCTTAGGTATCGGCAGGGGTTCAGAGACCCAGTACTTC. Its protein is CASSLGIGRGSETQYF. The variable domain in full, with the rest retrieved from reference TRBV7-6 and TRBJ2-5, is GAGVSQSPRYKVTKRGQDVALRCDPISGHVSLYWYRQALGQGPEFLTYFNYEAQQDKSGLPNDRFSAERPEGSISTLTIQRTEQRDSAMYRCASSLGIGRGSETQYFGPGTRLLVL.

This clone was observed a single time. This rearrangement joins TRBV5-5 to TRBJ1-3, with D unresolved. Germline lookup yields CDR1 SGHKS and CDR2 YYEKEE (reference sequence). The CDR3 length is 16 residues. Deletions cut 0 bases from V and 0 bases from J, with 10 bases between. The CDR3 DNA is TGTGCCAGCAGCTTGGCAGGCTTGCTCTCTGGAAACACCATATATTTT. Its translation is CASSLAGLLSGNTIYF.

The chain joins TRBV9 to TRBJ2-2, with TRBD2 matching over 8 bases. J gave up 4 bases and V 0 bases, and 5 bases lay outside the gene matches. Germline CDR1 SGDLS, CDR2 YYNGEE. The CDR3 runs 16 residues. CDR3 amino acids: CASSVDAGGGTGELFF. For the CDR3, the DNA is TGTGCCAGCAGCGTAGATGCGGGAGGCGGCACCGGGGAGCTGTTTTTT.

The CDR3 is CASSQEGAGEQFF. In nucleotides, the CDR3 is TGTGCCAGCAGCCAAGAGGGAGCGGGAGAGCAGTTCTTC. The rearrangement uses TRBV4-2 and TRBJ2-1, with 7 positions matching TRBD2. Germline lookup yields CDR1 LGHNA and CDR2 YNFKEQ. The CDR3 length is 13 residues. V gave up 0 bases and J gave up 10 bases; unmatched junction bases: 3.

The chain links TRBV19 to TRBJ2-1, with D tentatively TRBD1 (5 bases). The CDR3 sequence is 13 residues long. CDR1 LNHDA and CDR2 SQIVND come from the germline V gene (reference sequence). V gave up 1 base and J gave up 9 bases, with 10 bases separating them. CDR3 nucleotides: TGTGCCAGTAGTATAGCTCAGGGTGGTGAGCAGTTCTTC. As protein: CASSIAQGGEQFF.

The chain joins TRBV27 to TRBJ2-3, with 10 bases fitting TRBD2. Germline values: CDR1 MNHEY, CDR2 SMNVEV (reference sequence). J lost 2 bases, V lost 0 bases, and 8 bases had no gene match. CDR3 length: 18 residues. In DNA form, the CDR3 reads TGTGCCAGCAGTTTATCCCAATATCTAGCGGGAGTCACAGATACGCAGTATTTT. Encoded protein: CASSLSQYLAGVTDTQYF.

The rearrangement joins TRBV9 to TRBJ2-7, with 7 positions matching TRBD1. The V gene's germline CDR1 is SGDLS and CDR2 YYNGEE. This CDR3 is 14 amino acids long. V shed 1 base and J 7 bases; nucleotides not matched to a gene: 8. The CDR3 DNA reads TGTGCCAGCAGCGTAACGACAGGGCGCGGAGAGCAGTACTTC. Translated, it gives CASSVTTGRGEQYF.

The chain links TRBV27 to TRBJ1-2, with 9 bases lining up with TRBD1. The CDR3 extends over 13 amino acids. Germline-derived CDR1 and CDR2 are MNHEY and SMNVEV (reference sequence). Losses at the gene ends were 6 bases for V and 3 bases for J; bases not matched to a gene: 2. CDR3 nucleotides: TGTGCCAGCAGGGGGACAGGGCACTATGGCTACACCTTC. This sequence encodes CASRGTGHYGYTF.

The chain links TRBV6-5 to TRBJ1-1, with D perhaps matching TRBD1 (5 bases). The CDR3 has 14 residues. Trimming shortened V by 2 bases and J by 4 bases, and 11 bases separated the two germline ends. Germline CDR1 MNHEY, CDR2 SVGAGI. CDR3 nucleotide sequence: TGTGCCAGCAGTTACGGGGGGGTGGTCACTGAAGCTTTCTTT. Its protein is CASSYGGVVTEAFF.

The rearrangement joins TRBV30 to TRBJ2-2; D is unclear. V was shortened by 0 bases and J by 3 bases, with 8 bases between the two germline ends. Germline loops: CDR1 GTSNPN, CDR2 SVGIG (reference sequence). This CDR3 is built from 14 residues. The CDR3, as DNA: TGTGCCTGGAGTGTGGGCAGACACACCGGGGAGCTGTTTTTT. It specifies CAWSVGRHTGELFF.

The chain combines TRBV27 with TRBJ2-3; TRBD1 aligns across 11 bases. The CDR3 runs to 16 residues. Germline trimming cut 3 bases from V and 4 bases from J; bases unmatched to any gene: 6. The germline V gene has CDR1 MNHEY and CDR2 SMNVEV (reference sequence). CDR3 coding DNA: TGTGCCAGCAGTTTCGGACAGGGGGCAGGCGCAGATACGCAGTATTTT. Residues: CASSFGQGAGADTQYF.